This T cell receptor (beta chain) was recovered during a study of blood T cell repertoires in COVID-19. Participants spanned ages roughly 18 to 95 years and resided in about two dozen US areas. Cohort placement rested on clinical history that participants reported themselves. This clone was counted a single time. Sequencing was performed with immunoSEQ multiplex PCR; in TCRdb, only in-frame clones are kept and a portion is missing. The table shows approximately 260,000 clones, with roughly 90% occurring only once. Between the trimmed V and J ends, which lost 5 bases and 0 bases, there was a span of 15 bases. CDR3 length equals 16 residues. CDR1 is MNHEY, CDR2 SMNVEV, per germline (reference sequence).

This TCR derives from a woman younger than 45 with acute COVID-19. The chain has TRBV27 and TRBJ2-3; possible D gene TRBD1, 6 bases. Sequencing was done on a sample of PBMCs or T cells enriched from blood (not recorded which). Written as DNA, the CDR3 is TGTGCCAGCAGTCCACTAACAGGGTTTAGCACAGATACGCAGTATTTT. Translating gives CASSPLTGFSTDTQYF.